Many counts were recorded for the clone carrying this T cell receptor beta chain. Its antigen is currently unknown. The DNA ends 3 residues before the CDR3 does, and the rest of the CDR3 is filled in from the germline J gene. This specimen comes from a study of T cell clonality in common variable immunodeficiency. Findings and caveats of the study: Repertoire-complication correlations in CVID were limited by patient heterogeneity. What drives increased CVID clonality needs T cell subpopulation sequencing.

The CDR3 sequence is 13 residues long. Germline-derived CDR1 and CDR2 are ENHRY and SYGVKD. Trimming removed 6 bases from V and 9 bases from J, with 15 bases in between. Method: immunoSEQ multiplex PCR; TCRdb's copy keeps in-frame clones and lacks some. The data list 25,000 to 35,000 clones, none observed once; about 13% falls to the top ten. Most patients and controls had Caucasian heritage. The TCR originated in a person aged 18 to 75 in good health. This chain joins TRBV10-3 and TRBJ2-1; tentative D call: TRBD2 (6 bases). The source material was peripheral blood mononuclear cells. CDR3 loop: CAISLKAGPEQFF. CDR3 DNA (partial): TGTGCCATCAGCCTCAAGGCGGGGCCTGAG.